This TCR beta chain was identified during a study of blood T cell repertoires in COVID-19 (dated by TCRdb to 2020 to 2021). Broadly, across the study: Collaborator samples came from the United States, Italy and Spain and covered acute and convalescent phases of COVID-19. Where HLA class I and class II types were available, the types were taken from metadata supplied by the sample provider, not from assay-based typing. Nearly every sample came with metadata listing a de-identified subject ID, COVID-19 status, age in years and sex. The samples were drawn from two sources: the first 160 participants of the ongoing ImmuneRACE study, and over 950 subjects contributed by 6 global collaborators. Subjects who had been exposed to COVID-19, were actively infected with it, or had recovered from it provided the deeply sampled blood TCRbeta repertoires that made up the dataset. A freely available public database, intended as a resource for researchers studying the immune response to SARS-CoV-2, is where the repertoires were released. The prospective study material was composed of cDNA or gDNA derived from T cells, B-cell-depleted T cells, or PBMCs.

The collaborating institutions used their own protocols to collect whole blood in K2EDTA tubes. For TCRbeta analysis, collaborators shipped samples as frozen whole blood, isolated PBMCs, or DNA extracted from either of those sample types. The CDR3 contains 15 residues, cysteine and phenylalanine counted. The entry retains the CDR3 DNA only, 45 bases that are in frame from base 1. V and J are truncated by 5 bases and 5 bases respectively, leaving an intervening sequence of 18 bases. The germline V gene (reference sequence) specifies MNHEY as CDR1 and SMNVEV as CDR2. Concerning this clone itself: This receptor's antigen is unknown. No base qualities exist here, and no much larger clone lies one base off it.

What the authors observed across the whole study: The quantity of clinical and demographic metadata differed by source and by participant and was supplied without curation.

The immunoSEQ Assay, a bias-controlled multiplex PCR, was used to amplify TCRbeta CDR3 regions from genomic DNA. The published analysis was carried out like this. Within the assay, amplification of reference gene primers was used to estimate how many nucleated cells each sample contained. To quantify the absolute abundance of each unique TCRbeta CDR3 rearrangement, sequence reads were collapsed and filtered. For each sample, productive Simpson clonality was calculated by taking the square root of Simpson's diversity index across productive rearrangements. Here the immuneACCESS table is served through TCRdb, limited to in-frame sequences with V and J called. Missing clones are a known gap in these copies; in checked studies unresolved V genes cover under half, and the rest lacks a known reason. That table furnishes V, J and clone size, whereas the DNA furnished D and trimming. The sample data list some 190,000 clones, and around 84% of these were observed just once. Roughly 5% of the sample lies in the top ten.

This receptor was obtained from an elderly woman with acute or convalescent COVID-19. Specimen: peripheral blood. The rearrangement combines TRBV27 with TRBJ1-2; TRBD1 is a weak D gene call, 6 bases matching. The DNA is TGTGCCAGCAGTCGCACACCGGGACAAGCGTATGGCTACACCTTC. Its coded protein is CASSRTPGQAYGYTF.